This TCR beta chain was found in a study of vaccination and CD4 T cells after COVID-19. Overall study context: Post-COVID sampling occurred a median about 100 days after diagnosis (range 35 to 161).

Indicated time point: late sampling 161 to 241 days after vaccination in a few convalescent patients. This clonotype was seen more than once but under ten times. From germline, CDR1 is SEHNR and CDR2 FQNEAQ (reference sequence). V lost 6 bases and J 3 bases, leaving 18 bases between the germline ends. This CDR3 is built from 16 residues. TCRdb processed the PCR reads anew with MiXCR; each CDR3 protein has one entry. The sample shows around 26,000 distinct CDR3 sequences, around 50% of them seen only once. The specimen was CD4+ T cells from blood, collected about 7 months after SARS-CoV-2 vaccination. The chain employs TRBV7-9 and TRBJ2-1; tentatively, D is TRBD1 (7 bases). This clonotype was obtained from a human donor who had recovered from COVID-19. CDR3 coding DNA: TGTGCCAGCAGACCGGCGGGACAGCGCCACTACAATGAGCAGTTCTTC. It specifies CASRPAGQRHYNEQFF.